This entry is about one T cell receptor (beta chain). Clones were read by immunoSEQ multiplex PCR, and TCRdb kept only the in-frame ones, dropping some. The sample consists of about 310,000 clones, around 92% of them appearing once. The sample is drawn from a study of blood T cell repertoires in COVID-19. Those enrolled, adults aged roughly 18 to 95 years, came from roughly 22 US areas. Assignment of participants to cohorts was predicated upon participant-reported clinical history. Sequencing input: PBMCs or T cells enriched from blood (not recorded which). The sequence was obtained from a woman in her 30s who had recovered from COVID-19.

CDR3: CASRGGTGIMNTEAFF. The CDR3 nucleotides are TGTGCCAGCAGAGGGGGGACAGGGATTATGAACACTGAAGCTTTCTTT. The chain joins TRBV5-4 to TRBJ1-1, with TRBD1 matching 9 bases. Germline trimming cut 5 bases from V and 0 bases from J; bases unmatched to any gene: 8. The CDR3 loop spans 16 amino acids. Germline CDR1 reads SGHNT; CDR2 reads YYREEE (reference sequence).